This entry concerns a single TCR beta chain. Its antigen remains unidentified. Next came a second PCR, run for 7 to 11 cycles, which used a sample-barcoded 5' primer along with a J-beta primer mix. Each CDR3 protein gets one entry after TCRdb re-called the 5' RACE reads with MiXCR. The top ten clones hold around 10% of a sample with about 1.6 million distinct CDR3 sequences, around 35% of them seen once. The data belong to a study of blood T cells in healthy people across ages. Study observations and caveats: Measured against age, TCR beta diversity per million T cells decreased in a roughly linear manner.

The CDR3 covers 16 residues. RNA extraction gave at least 6 micrograms of total RNA per sample. This clonotype was sampled from a woman aged 25 to 39 in good health. This rearrangement joins TRBV21-1 to TRBJ1-5; whether TRBD1, the table's D call, matches the DNA was not checked. TRBV21-1 is a pseudogene. Sequenced sample: blood. The CDR3 DNA reads as TGTGCCAGCAGCAAATTGGACAGGCGAAGCAATCAGCCCCAGCATTTT. It translates to CASSKLDRRSNQPQHF.